Listed below are T cell receptor beta chains from one sample, sequenced in a study of T cells in Graves' hyperthyroidism and ophthalmopathy. One entry per CDR3 protein results from TCRdb running MiXCR on the multiplex PCR reads. The repertoire holds about 300,000 distinct CDR3 sequences, with roughly 13% as singletons. Material for sequencing was blood. Source of these receptors: a woman in her 30s with Graves' hyperthyroidism that later progressed to Graves' ophthalmopathy. Both conserved end residues are part of each CDR3. The D gene is left open where the match is weak. Clone size, where shown, is once, few, many, or a class for clones that have expanded.

cdr3_nt,cdr3_aa,j_call,v_call,d_call,clone_size
TGTGCCAGCAGCCCCCAGGGACAGAGCTCTGGGGCCAACGTCCTGACTTTC,CASSPQGQSSGANVLTF,TRBJ2-6,TRBV7-9,TRBD1,-
TGCAGTGCTAGCGGACAGGGGGCTGGGTCCTACGAGCAGTACTTC,CSASGQGAGSYEQYF,TRBJ2-7,TRBV20-1,TRBD1,few
TGTGCCAGCGGCTCGGGGGTTGTGGAAAAACTGTTTTTT,CASGSGVVEKLFF,TRBJ1-4,TRBV12-3/TRBV12-4,-,many
TGTGCCAGCAGTATTGGGACTAGCGGGTTAGGCGGGGAGCTGTTTTTT,CASSIGTSGLGGELFF,TRBJ2-2,TRBV6-1,TRBD2,few
TGTGCCAGCACGTCCGCTAACTATGGCTACACCTTC,CASTSANYGYTF,TRBJ1-2,TRBV6-2/TRBV6-3,-,many
TGTGCCAGCAGTGAATATGGTAAAAACATTCAGTACTTC,CASSEYGKNIQYF,TRBJ2-4,TRBV6-1,-,many
TGTGCCAGCAGTTTAAGGGTGGCTAGCGGGAGTACAGATACGCAGTATTTT,CASSLRVASGSTDTQYF,TRBJ2-3,TRBV27,TRBD2,few
TGTGCCAGCAGCTTAAGGATTGGGACTAGCGGGAATAATACGCAGTATTTT,CASSLRIGTSGNNTQYF,TRBJ2-3,TRBV7-6,TRBD2,few
TGTGCCACCAGTGACTCATCGCCACAGGGGAAAAACATTCAGTACTTC,CATSDSSPQGKNIQYF,TRBJ2-4,TRBV24-1,TRBD1,few
TGTGCCAGCAGCGGCAGTACCTCCCCCTACAATGAGCAGTTCTTC,CASSGSTSPYNEQFF,TRBJ2-1,TRBV7-8,-,-
TGTGCCAGCAGCCAAGATTTGTCCACTGAAGCTTTCTTT,CASSQDLSTEAFF,TRBJ1-1,TRBV3-1,-,many
TGTGCCAGCAGTTCTACTAGCGGGAGCGCCTACAATGAGCAGTTCTTC,CASSSTSGSAYNEQFF,TRBJ2-1,TRBV28,TRBD2,-
TGTGCCTGGAGTCCCCCGACATCTGAGAAATTCAATCAGCCCCAGCATTTT,CAWSPPTSEKFNQPQHF,TRBJ1-5,TRBV30,-,many
TGTGCCAGCTCACCGGCCGGGGAGGGGTATCAGCCCCAGCATTTT,CASSPAGEGYQPQHF,TRBJ1-5,TRBV18,-,many
TGTGCCAGCTCACGGGGGTACACCCGGGGTAGCTCCTACGAGCAGTACTTC,CASSRGYTRGSSYEQYF,TRBJ2-7,TRBV18,-,many
TGTGCCAGCAGCTTAGATACCAGCGGGAGTTCCTACGAGCAGTACTTC,CASSLDTSGSSYEQYF,TRBJ2-7,TRBV11-2,TRBD2,many
TGTGCCAGCTCACCACCGAGCAGGGTAGAGACCCAGTACTTC,CASSPPSRVETQYF,TRBJ2-5,TRBV18,-,many
TGTGCCAGCAGCTTATACTTCGATACGCAGTATTTT,CASSLYFDTQYF,TRBJ2-3,TRBV5-4,-,few
TGTGCCAGCAGCCCCCGAATCCCTAACTACGAGCAGTACTTC,CASSPRIPNYEQYF,TRBJ2-7,TRBV7-9,-,many
TGTGCCACCAGTGAGATAGGGGTGGAGAACGAGCAGTACTTC,CATSEIGVENEQYF,TRBJ2-7,TRBV24-1,-,many
TGTGCCAGCAGTCAGGACAGGGAAGAGACCCAGTACTTC,CASSQDREETQYF,TRBJ2-5,TRBV6-1,TRBD1,many
TGTGCCACCGCCTCCACCGGGACCTCGACCTACGAGCAGTACTTC,CATASTGTSTYEQYF,TRBJ2-7,TRBV7-2,-,once
TGTGCCAGCAGCCCCAGACTAGCGGGCTACAATGAGCAGTTCTTC,CASSPRLAGYNEQFF,TRBJ2-1,TRBV9,TRBD2,few
TGTGCCAGCAGCACTGGGGGCAGGGGAAAAAAGTCAACTAATGAAAAACTGTTTTTT,CASSTGGRGKKSTNEKLFF,TRBJ1-4,TRBV7-8,-,many
TGTGCCAGTAGTCCCCAGGGGGGGCACTACAATGAGCAGTTCTTC,CASSPQGGHYNEQFF,TRBJ2-1,TRBV19,-,few
TGTGCCAGCGGTTCTAGGACCGATGGCTCCTACGAGCAGTACTTC,CASGSRTDGSYEQYF,TRBJ2-7,TRBV27,-,many
TGTGCCAGCCGCCCGGACTCCCCCTACGAGCAGTACTTC,CASRPDSPYEQYF,TRBJ2-7,TRBV2,-,many
TGTGCCAGCAGCTTGACACTTAACTATGGCTACACCTTC,CASSLTLNYGYTF,TRBJ1-2,TRBV5-5,-,-
TGTGCCACCAGTGTCCGGGGGGAGGGCTCCTACAATGAGCAGTTCTTC,CATSVRGEGSYNEQFF,TRBJ2-1,TRBV24-1,TRBD2,many
TGTGCCAGTAGTAGACCGGGACAGGGCCGCGAGCAGTACTTC,CASSRPGQGREQYF,TRBJ2-7,TRBV19,TRBD1,-
TGCAGTGCTACCGGGACAGTTTCTAACTATGGCTACACCTTC,CSATGTVSNYGYTF,TRBJ1-2,TRBV20-1,TRBD1,many
TGTGCCAGCTCACCCCGAGCGGGCGCGAACACCGGGGAGCTGTTTTTT,CASSPRAGANTGELFF,TRBJ2-2,TRBV18,-,many
TGCGCCAGCAGTGATGATCTGGGACTAGCCTGGCACGAGCAGTACTTC,CASSDDLGLAWHEQYF,TRBJ2-7,TRBV10-2,TRBD2,few
TGCAGTGCTCAGCCGGGCACCCCTGAGACCCAGTACTTC,CSAQPGTPETQYF,TRBJ2-5,TRBV20-1,-,-
TGTGCCAGCAGCCCCGGGACAGTCACCGGGGAGCTGTTTTTT,CASSPGTVTGELFF,TRBJ2-2,TRBV5-4,TRBD1,-
TGTGCCAGCAGCTTCGGGGGCGGGAGCTTCAATGAGCAGTTCTTC,CASSFGGGSFNEQFF,TRBJ2-1,TRBV11-2,-,many
TGTGCCAGCAGCCCTGTCTCGGGGGCCTACGAGCAGTACTTC,CASSPVSGAYEQYF,TRBJ2-7,TRBV7-6,-,many
TGTGCCAGCAGTTACGTGGGAGCCTTGGCTGGGGTAACCTACAATGAGCAGTTCTTC,CASSYVGALAGVTYNEQFF,TRBJ2-1,TRBV6-2/TRBV6-3,-,many
TGTGCCAGCAGGGATGTCGAGACATTACTTAACTATGGCTACACCTTC,CASRDVETLLNYGYTF,TRBJ1-2,TRBV2,-,many
TGTGCCAGCAGTTACTCCCCGAGTCAGGCTAATTCACCCCTCCACTTT,CASSYSPSQANSPLHF,TRBJ1-6,TRBV27,-,many
TGTGCCTGGAAGTTTGACTCCTACGAGCAGTACTTC,CAWKFDSYEQYF,TRBJ2-7,TRBV30,-,many
TGTGCCAGCAGTTTCCAGGGGGCCGGCTATGGCTACACCTTC,CASSFQGAGYGYTF,TRBJ1-2,TRBV27,TRBD1,many
TGTGCCAGCAGCCCGAATGGACAGGGGGGCCGATACGAGCAGTACTTC,CASSPNGQGGRYEQYF,TRBJ2-7,TRBV3-1,TRBD1,many
TGTGCCAGCAGTCTCGGACAGGGGAAGCAGTACTTC,CASSLGQGKQYF,TRBJ2-7,TRBV11-3,TRBD1,many
TGTGCCAGCAGTTACGCTCCCTGGGCTTGGCAGTTCTTC,CASSYAPWAWQFF,TRBJ2-1,TRBV6-6,-,-
TGTGCCAGCAGACCGGGACAGACGGCAGATACGCAGTATTTT,CASRPGQTADTQYF,TRBJ2-3,TRBV12-3/TRBV12-4,TRBD1,many
TGTGCCAGTACCATTGGGGGGGGAGGTCAGCCCCAGCATTTT,CASTIGGGGQPQHF,TRBJ1-5,TRBV19,-,-
TGTGCCAGCAGCTATACGGCCGGGGACACAGATACGCAGTATTTT,CASSYTAGDTDTQYF,TRBJ2-3,TRBV11-2,-,many
TGTGCCAGCAGCTTAGGGTGGGCTAGCGGGGGGGATACGCAGTATTTT,CASSLGWASGGDTQYF,TRBJ2-3,TRBV7-8,TRBD2,-
TGTGCCAGCAGCTTATCTGCGGGTTTCCTAACTCCGCGCGAGCAGTACTTC,CASSLSAGFLTPREQYF,TRBJ2-7,TRBV7-8,-,many
TGTGCCTGGGTCCGGCAGGGGAGGGGGGCCAACGTCCTGACTTTC,CAWVRQGRGANVLTF,TRBJ2-6,TRBV30,-,-